These T cell receptor beta chains were read from a single sample in a study of technical replicates of blood from a few donors. Clones were read by immunoSEQ multiplex PCR, and TCRdb kept only the in-frame ones, dropping some. Here the sample spans about 80,000 clones, about 94% being singletons. The sample was T cells isolated from PBMCs. These receptor sequences come from a human donor in good health. Both conserved end residues are part of each CDR3. D genes are given only for firm matches.

v_gene	j_gene	d_gene	CDR3aa	CDR3nt
TRBV19	TRBJ2-2	TRBD1	CASKKDRDIAGELFF	TGTGCCAGTAAGAAGGACAGGGATATCGCCGGGGAGCTGTTTTTT
TRBV7-9	TRBJ2-2	NA	CASSLDYGAVAGELFF	TGTGCCAGCAGCTTAGATTATGGGGCCGTTGCTGGGGAGCTGTTTTTT
TRBV27	TRBJ2-1	TRBD2	CASSSILAGDVYNEQFF	TGTGCCAGCAGCTCGATCTTAGCGGGAGACGTTTACAATGAGCAGTTCTTC
TRBV5-5	TRBJ2-3	NA	CASSLRRASTDTQYF	TGTGCCAGCAGCTTAAGGCGGGCTAGCACAGATACGCAGTATTTT
TRBV4-2	TRBJ1-2	TRBD1	CASSQVGGGVSGYTF	TGTGCCAGCAGCCAAGTCGGAGGGGGCGTTAGTGGCTACACCTTC
TRBV28	TRBJ2-7	TRBD1	CASSFYGTGYEQYF	TGTGCCAGCAGTTTCTACGGGACAGGGTACGAGCAGTACTTC
TRBV28	TRBJ1-2	TRBD1	CASSLGGQGRGYTF	TGTGCCAGCAGTTTAGGAGGACAGGGACGAGGCTACACCTTC
TRBV7-9	TRBJ1-1	NA	CASSLSSTEAFF	TGTGCCAGCAGCTTATCGTCCACTGAAGCTTTCTTT
TRBV5-1	TRBJ1-4	NA	CASSIGDSLNEKLFF	TGCGCCAGCAGCATAGGAGACAGTTTGAATGAAAAACTGTTTTTT
TRBV7-8	TRBJ1-4	TRBD1	CASSSAGTDNEKLFF	TGTGCCAGCAGCTCGGCCGGGACAGATAATGAAAAACTGTTTTTT
TRBV9	TRBJ1-4	TRBD1	CASSSGAGQGYEKLFF	TGTGCCAGCAGCTCCGGGGCGGGACAGGGGTATGAAAAACTGTTTTTT
TRBV6-1	TRBJ2-7	NA	CASSEFVQNEQYF	TGTGCCAGCAGTGAATTCGTGCAGAACGAGCAGTACTTC
TRBV28	TRBJ1-1	NA	CASSLRGGNTEAFF	TGTGCCAGCAGTTTAAGGGGTGGGAACACTGAAGCTTTCTTT
TRBV25-1	TRBJ2-5	NA	CASSEQFPGKGETQYF	TGTGCCAGCAGTGAACAGTTCCCGGGGAAGGGCGAGACCCAGTACTTC
TRBV14	TRBJ2-1	NA	CASSQDLGGRRIF	TGTGCCAGCAGCCAAGATCTTGGAGGGCGCAGGATCTTC
TRBV10-3	TRBJ2-7	NA	CAISEGRGIREQYF	TGTGCCATCAGTGAGGGCAGGGGAATACGGGAGCAGTACTTC
TRBV25-1	TRBJ1-1	NA	CAIRIPRDTDTEAFF	TGTGCCATTCGGATACCCAGGGACACTGACACTGAAGCTTTCTTT
TRBV13	TRBJ2-3	NA	CASSLRHLTDTQYF	TGTGCCAGCAGCTTGAGACATTTAACAGATACGCAGTATTTT
TRBV27	TRBJ2-2	NA	CASSLGRYHGELFF	TGTGCCAGCAGTTTAGGCAGATATCACGGGGAGCTGTTTTTT
TRBV9	TRBJ1-1	TRBD1	CASSVDPSTGVLNTEAFF	TGTGCCAGCAGCGTAGATCCCTCGACAGGGGTATTGAACACTGAAGCTTTCTTT
TRBV27	TRBJ1-4	TRBD1	CASSLGQGTNEKLFF	TGTGCCAGCAGCCTGGGACAGGGAACTAATGAAAAACTGTTTTTT
TRBV9	TRBJ1-2	NA	CASSGHKVNGYTF	TGTGCCAGCAGCGGACACAAAGTTAACGGCTACACCTTC